This TCR beta chain originates from a study of shared clonotypes between healthy human individuals. Study-level points and caveats: As a rule, naive subsets had a larger estimated richness than memory subsets. Non-shared clonotypes had lower generation probabilities than those shared by all four donors. Apart from blood, nothing was sampled; tissue repertoires likely differ.

This clone was observed a single time. Its target is not known. Here immunoSEQ multiplex PCR was the method, and the copy in TCRdb shows in-frame clones only, minus some. This sample carries a few million clones, 80% to 95% of them seen once, and the ten largest clones take more than 0.35%. V dropped 4 bases and J dropped 8 bases, with 9 bases sitting between them. The CDR3 spans 13 residues. Germline CDR1 and CDR2: MGHRA and YSYEKL. V gene TRBV4-1 combines with J gene TRBJ1-6, with D unresolved. The sequence was collected from a man aged 18 to 29 in good health. Some clones in this sample may be carry-over from other donors' samples. Sequenced sample: naive CD4+ T cells from PBMCs. This sample's subset: CD45RA+ positively selected. The CDR3 spells CASSLDLYSPLHF. DNA for the CDR3: TGCGCCAGCAGCCTCGACCTCTATTCACCCCTCCACTTT.